The sample holds a few counts of the clone carrying this T cell receptor (beta chain). As yet, its antigen is unknown. The sample comes from a study of T cell repertoires in cytomegalovirus infection. In the study overall: Both a matching HLA type and CMV infection were indicated by public TCR beta signatures.

In germline, CDR1 is MNHEY, CDR2 SMNVEV (reference sequence). CDR3 length equals 16 residues. The V end lost 3 bases, the J end lost 3 bases, and 15 bases lay between the germline ends. Study results and caveats: There were HLA-C-restricted CMV-specific TCR beta clonotypes dominating the ex vivo response. CMV carriers having the relevant HLA were flagged by cumulative public TCR beta family frequency.

TCRdb independently ran MiXCR on the reads; one entry per CDR3 protein. The table includes approximately 630,000 distinct CDR3 sequences, roughly 26% detected once. This receptor was taken from a human donor in good health (CMV status not recorded). Some clones in this sample may be carry-over from other donors' samples. Material for sequencing was CD8+ T cells from PBMCs. The gene calls are TRBV27 and TRBJ2-1, with D perhaps TRBD1 or TRBD2 (5 bases each). CDR3 nucleotide sequence: TGTGCCAGCAGTTTTGTGGGGACGGACGTCTACAATGAGCAGTTCTTC. Its protein is CASSFVGTDVYNEQFF.